This T cell receptor (beta chain) was sequenced for a study of immune evolution from preneoplasia to lung adenocarcinoma (dated by TCRdb to the early 2020s). At the level of the whole study: The study used immune gene expression, TCR sequencing and multiplex immunofluorescence to profile the immune contexture of lung adenocarcinoma precursors and invasive adenocarcinoma. Sample size was determined by specimen availability and not by a prior power calculation. The immune data were integrated with whole exome sequencing and methylation data obtained from the same cohort of nodules. POLYSOLVER was used to infer Class I HLA alleles from exome data, while LOHHLA was used to detect allele-specific HLA loss. Resected precursor lesions (AAH, AIS, MIA) and invasive adenocarcinomas were compared against paired morphologically normal lung tissue. A total of under 60 patients with pulmonary nodules who underwent surgical resection were included in the overall cohort. A total of some 51 patients contributed TCR sequencing data. According to the study, more than 95 samples went through TCR sequencing.

Results and caveats for the whole study, not just this receptor: Normal lung had the highest top T cell clone frequencies, which appeared to decline progressively from AAH through AIS, MIA and invasive adenocarcinoma. Clonality was highest in normal lung, while later-stage lesions appeared to have lower clonality but higher T cell density and diversity. All patients were from Japan and China, so applicability to Western populations was uncertain. The findings were based on association rather than direct causation, and larger cohorts with long-term follow-up and longitudinal biopsies were deemed needed.

As to this clone: There is no known antigen for this receptor. No clone much larger than this one lies a single base away; base qualities are absent.

Resection was performed on patients in Japan or China between about 2013 and 2018. Histologic diagnosis of each case was confirmed independently by two lung cancer pathologists on H&E slides. FFPE tissue was used for DNA isolation with the AllPrep DNA/RNA FFPE Kit. Inclusive of the bounding cysteine and phenylalanine, the CDR3 is 15 residues long. Solely the CDR3 DNA is kept, with 45 bases framed from the first base. CDR1 GTSNPN and CDR2 SVGIG were looked up in the germline V gene (reference sequence). Germline trimming: 2 bases from V, 9 bases from J; junction bases outside gene matches: 8. The immunoSEQ hsTCRbeta Kit was used to sequence TCR beta CDR3 regions from DNA. As for the authors' bioinformatics: The ImmunoSEQ Analyzer was used to analyse the TCR sequencing data. T cell clonality was defined as 1 minus Pielou's evenness, calculated on productive rearrangements. T cell diversity was measured with the inverse Simpson index on productive templates. T cell density was expressed as TCR beta template counts normalized to usable DNA, with usable DNA estimated by amplifying and sequencing housekeeping genes. Two-sided Kruskal-Wallis tests were used to compare TCR metrics between histologic stages. Held by TCRdb, this immuneACCESS table contains in-frame sequences only and omits some clones. Under half of the omission traces to an unresolved V gene where checked; the cause of the rest is unknown. For V, J and clone size, that table is used; D and trimming come from the DNA. The sample table records a few thousand clones; about 84% of these occur just once. The top ten clones comprise roughly 8.9% of the sample.

Sample: FFPE adjacent normal lung tissue. This TCR derives from a person aged 65-85 years with lung adenocarcinoma. The chain uses TRBV30 and TRBJ1-6, with TRBD1 identical over 9 junction bases. The CDR3 protein: CAWSPRDRVSSPLHF. At the DNA level, the sequence is TGTGCCTGGAGTCCCCGGGACAGGGTTTCTTCACCCCTCCACTTT.